This T cell receptor (beta chain) appears in the sequencing data of a study of neoadjuvant anti-PD-1 for oral cavity cancer. Study information: Before surgery, most patients got three to four biweekly 3 mg/kg nivolumab doses.

The germline V gene encodes CDR1 MGHDK and CDR2 SYGVNS. The CDR3 sequence is 14 residues long. V was clipped by 3 bases and J by 1 base, with 9 bases between them. As concerns this clone: Its antigen is not identified.

Study-wide results and caveats: Only a few patients per response group were TCR-analyzed; validation needed.

Regarding time point: after neoadjuvant nivolumab, at surgical resection. Data came from immunoSEQ multiplex PCR; TCRdb stores just in-frame clones and leaves some out. The repertoire includes just under 70,000 clones, roughly 81% of them detected once, and about 3.7% sits in the top ten. The sample in question was PBMCs, obtained after nivolumab (anti-PD-1) treatment. The clonotype was recovered from a person aged 35-79 years with oral cavity squamous cell carcinoma. This rearrangement joins TRBV25-1 to TRBJ1-1; D perhaps matches TRBD1 (6 bases). CDR3 coding DNA: TGTGCCAGCAGTGAGGAACAGGGGAACACTGAAGCTTTCTTT. It yields the protein CASSEEQGNTEAFF.